The sequence of this T cell receptor beta chain was determined in a study of T-cell reconstitution after alpha-beta-depleted transplantation in children. Points from the study as a whole: Alpha-beta T cells present about two months after transplant were reported to originate from several hundred expanded graft clones.

This clonotype was seen ten or more times. Its antigen is still unknown. Unique molecular identifiers tagged the TCRbeta library. TCRdb called the PCR reads again in MiXCR, with one record for every CDR3 protein. The sample consists of 550,000 to 800,000 distinct CDR3 sequences, around 13% of them appearing once. This CDR3 is 13 amino acids long. Per the germline V gene, CDR1 is MNHEY and CDR2 is SMNVEV (reference sequence). The germline V and J ends were trimmed by 5 bases and 7 bases, with 12 bases remaining between them. This clonotype originated in a girl aged 2-10 years with congenital amegakaryocytic thrombocytopenia, due to receive a stem cell transplant. The starting material was PBMCs, obtained before TCRalphabeta/CD19-depleted stem cell transplant. The J gene is TRBJ2-1, the V gene TRBV27; D could derive from TRBD1 or TRBD2 (6 bases each). The CDR3 sequence is CASSATGANEQFF. The DNA of the CDR3 is TGTGCCAGCAGTGCAACGGGGGCGAATGAGCAGTTCTTC.